This T cell receptor (beta chain) was documented in a study of cytomegalovirus exposure and HLA in healthy donors (dated by TCRdb to the late 2010s). Some background on the complete study: An earlier analysis of roughly 570 of the donors reported 250 to 350 Gb of sequence data and 100 million to 120 million unique TCR beta sequences obtained from about 180 million T cells. An early release covering 550 to 700 HLA-typed donors comprised about 300 gigabases of sequencing data and around 80 million unique TCR sequences. Among the 398 genotyped donors, around 81% belonged to the genetic ancestry cluster associated with self-reported Caucasian donors. The study aimed to test whether cataloging public T cell receptors could reveal signatures of past pathogen exposure. The study used immunosequencing to profile the T cell repertoires of hundreds of subjects and linked those repertoires to cytomegalovirus serostatus. Besides the first cohort of under 700 subjects, a separate validation cohort made up of roughly 120 different subjects was used. To predict cytomegalovirus infection status, the study combined high-throughput TCR immunosequencing, statistical association of individual TCRs with disease status, and machine learning. To study patterns of TCR occurrence, a later analysis re-analyzed previously published TCR beta repertoires from just over 650 donors and added high-resolution HLA genotyping. The later analysis used no new phenotypic data to find candidate immune exposures, relying instead on TCR beta sequences and their occurrence across donors. In an earlier analysis of several hundred of the donors, high-throughput TCR beta sequencing was used to judge whether each TCR beta V gene segment behaved as functional or pseudogenic. Donor age, sex, ethnicity and CMV serostatus were compiled together with the repertoire data. In a later genetic analysis, genome-wide SNP genotypes for about three fifths of the roughly 670 donors were used, and that subset was treated as a discovery cohort. All discovery cohort repertoires had been generated using a single sequencing platform. Class I and class II HLA loci were covered by the typing at four-digit resolution. Typing coverage differed by locus: A, B, C, DRB1 and DQB1 were typed in about 620-640 donors, DQA1 in 522, DPA1 in 606, and DPB1 in 450 to 490. Several DR-DQ haplotypes were handled as single units for association and clustering because linkage in the cohort was strong. On average, roughly 240,000 unique TCR beta nucleotide sequences were sequenced per donor among about 400 genotyped donors of the cohort, with 15% to 20% of those sequences being non-productive.

Via the germline V gene, CDR1 is LGHNA and CDR2 YSLEER. Ends trimmed: V by 0 bases, J by 7 bases; bases unmatched to a gene: 12. The CDR3 runs 16 residues from the cysteine to the phenylalanine. Just the 48-base CDR3 DNA is kept, in frame starting at base 1. About this clone itself: Its specific antigen is unknown. The sample holds no much larger clone one base away, and base qualities are not on file.

The cohort comprised 710 or so healthy bone marrow donors. At the time of sampling, all cohort members were nominally healthy, though unrecorded immune exposures were likely present. The donor tested CMV seronegative, placing the donor among the 350 to 400 seronegative members of the cohort. A peripheral blood sample was collected from each donor, and TCR beta sequencing was performed on peripheral blood mononuclear cells. The Qiagen DNeasy Blood Extraction Kit was used to extract genomic DNA from the blood cell samples. Results and caveats for the whole study, not just this receptor: According to a later genetic analysis, donors in an Asian-associated ancestry cluster had fewer N-insertions in productive TCRs than the approximately 700-donor mean. Correlated functional status among segregating V segments might be attributable to linkage disequilibrium, but an unknown experimental factor could not be ruled out. Because the 87-base-pair reads could not distinguish some IMGT-functional V segments, including TRBV6-2 and TRBV6-3, those segments were excluded. Because some donors lacked HLA typing at each locus, the association tests relied only on the typed subset. A further reported finding was that TCR beta sequences accurately predicted the HLA-A and HLA-B alleles for most subjects in the first cohort. Most TCR sequences were seen in very few donors, while some public TCRs were found in many individuals. In a later analysis, TCR association rates were found to vary across HLA loci, with the most associated TCRs seen for DRB1 alleles and the fewest for HLA-C alleles. Because counts were too low, roughly 17 rarely observed V segments, including chromosome 9 orphons, were left out of the earlier analysis of approximately 500 of the donors. Presence/absence analyses assumed roughly uniform sequencing depth across donors, an assumption that may not hold. Immune exposure information for the cohort was limited to CMV serostatus. In a later analysis, HLA-associated TCR beta chains were found to be more clonally expanded and to have lower generation probabilities than equally common non-associated chains. It was suggested by the authors that the approach could potentially be generalized to other disease states and immunological phenotypes. In both the original and validation cohorts, the classifier was reported to diagnose cytomegalovirus status with high specificity and sensitivity. Several of the top co-occurrence clusters appeared to be linked to parvovirus B19, influenza, CMV and Epstein-Barr virus, according to a later analysis. A total of 150 to 200 TCR beta chains were listed by the study as associated with cytomegalovirus. In this cohort, only TCR beta chains were sequenced, and detectable features were limited by the absence of alpha or paired-chain data. A later genetic analysis associated a missense DCLRE1C variant with V-gene and J-gene trimming of TCR beta chains, and an independent cohort replicated the association. Assigning TCR associations to individual alleles was difficult when HLA alleles, especially DR and DQ, strongly co-occurred. In a later analysis, some 18,000 TCR beta sequences were associated with specific HLA alleles at a false discovery rate of 0.05. A group of highly shared sequence variants was considered likely to be a technical artifact of the sequencing pipeline. Most CMV-associated TCR beta chains appeared to be HLA-restricted in a later analysis, and the HLA associations seemed to be driven largely by CMV exposure. An earlier analysis of some 590 of the donors showed that most TCR beta V segments appeared in productive rearrangements either about 87% or about 30% of the time, which broadly matched IMGT annotations. In vitro tests confirmed that a few of the cytomegalovirus-associated TCR beta chains recognize cytomegalovirus antigens.

Library creation used the immunoSEQ multiplex PCR assay. A mixture of 60 forward primers for TCR Vbeta segments and 13 reverse primers for TCR Jbeta segments was used in the multiplex PCR. The CDR3 region of rearranged TCR beta genes was amplified from genomic DNA with a multiplex PCR assay. On the Illumina HiSeq System, the amplified TCR beta libraries were sequenced as 87-base-pair reads. The original pipeline was this. A later analysis counted approximately 84 million unique TCR beta chains across the 550 to 700 repertoires, and 10 million to 12 million of these chains were shared by at least two donors. To remove PCR and sequencing errors, raw reads were error-corrected and collapsed into unique sequences using a nearest-neighbor algorithm that merged closely related sequences. Alignment of CDR3 sequences to IMGT reference sequences was used to assign V, D and J gene segments. For a sequence to be retained, a match of at least six nucleotides was required to both a V gene segment and a J gene segment. Rearrangements were classified as productive when the CDR3 lacked stop codons and remained in frame with V and J, and all other rearrangements were classified as non-productive. CDR3 was defined according to IMGT convention as the region running from the second conserved V-encoded cysteine to the conserved J-encoded phenylalanine. The earlier analysis of roughly 590 of the donors excluded any sequence lacking an unambiguous match to a single V gene segment. In an earlier analysis of a few hundred of the donors, V segments were called functional above 56.7% productive rearrangements and were called segregating when the between-donor standard deviation exceeded 5%. A statistical classification framework was developed to diagnose cytomegalovirus status using the catalog of TCR beta chain sequences. A later analysis assigned V and J genes by comparing TCR nucleotide sequences with IMGT/GENE-DB human TR gene sequences. In a later analysis, CDR3 sequences and most-parsimonious VDJ recombination scenarios were assigned using the TCRdist pipeline. A later analysis defined each TCR beta chain by its CDR3 amino acid sequence plus V-gene family, and excluded reads lacking a unique V-gene family. As a way to deal with suspected cross-contamination and a sequencing artifact, a later analysis dropped hundreds of nucleotide sequences that were highly shared and had low generation probability. In a later analysis, a clonal expansion index for each public chain was calculated from normalized within-repertoire ranks of inferred template counts. A later analysis computed generation probabilities with a VDJ recombination model fitted to out-of-frame rearrangements, and checked the results against IGoR. Hypergeometric tests were used in a later analysis to score TCR-TCR, TCR-HLA and TCR-CMV co-occurrence, with a repertoire-size bias correction applied to the TCR pairs. A later analysis estimated false discovery rates by permuting HLA or CMV assignments 20 times. In a later analysis, co-occurring TCRs were grouped using DBSCAN, and TCRdist sequence similarity was added for clustering within HLA-allele-positive subsets. Co-occurrence clustering excluded repertoires with fewer than 30,000 or more than 120,000 public chains, plus five with anomalous nucleotide sharing. TCRdb obtained this table from immuneACCESS and retained in-frame rearrangements with V and J assigned. These tables miss some clones; where compared with another copy, unresolved V genes account for less than half of the shortfall, and the remainder is unexplained. The V and J calls and clone size are taken from that table; D and trimming were inferred from the DNA. This sample gives roughly 170,000 clones in total; more than 65% of them show up just once. Approximately 1.3% of the sample is in the top ten clones.

The clonotype was recovered from a man under 40 in good health and CMV-seronegative. The sequenced sample was PBMCs. The V and J segments used are TRBV4-3 and TRBJ2-7; TRBD2 fits 7 bases in the junction. This receptor carries the CDR3 CASSQDQQLWGGEQYF. Here is the DNA: TGCGCCAGCAGCCAAGATCAACAGCTATGGGGGGGGGAGCAGTACTTC.